A selection of T cell receptor beta chains follows, all from one sample in a study of blood T cells in healthy people across ages. Via MiXCR, TCRdb re-called the 5' RACE reads, giving one row per CDR3 protein. The sample includes over 700,000 distinct CDR3 sequences, about 53% of them seen just once. The sequencing input was blood. The receptors here all came from a man of 80 years or more in good health. The CDR3 runs from the conserved cysteine through the conserved F or W. A D gene is named only where the DNA matches it firmly.

CDR3 protein | V gene | D gene | J gene
CATRVAGDGPAQFF | TRBV10-3 | TRBD2 | TRBJ2-1
CSARDRSVSYEQYF | TRBV20-1 | - | TRBJ2-7
CASSLTGTSGYEQYF | TRBV7-9 | TRBD2 | TRBJ2-7
CASSQGQQVRSGTF | TRBV7-2 | - | TRBJ1-2
CATSELASTDTQYF | TRBV24-1 | - | TRBJ2-3
CASSPTGGYYEQYF | TRBV12-3/TRBV12-4 | TRBD1 | TRBJ2-7
CASSLGRGLGAGGLSTDTQYF | TRBV11-2 | TRBD2 | TRBJ2-3
CSGRDEVIGELFF | TRBV29-1 | - | TRBJ2-2
CASSQGFGSPLHF | TRBV3-1 | - | TRBJ1-6
CASSFLSGRLYNEQFF | TRBV12-3/TRBV12-4 | TRBD2 | TRBJ2-1
CASSLDQGMQPQHF | TRBV5-1 | - | TRBJ1-5
CASSVANGRNPTDTQYF | TRBV9 | - | TRBJ2-3
CSAKAGERETQYF | TRBV20-1 | TRBD2 | TRBJ2-5
CASRQTLLSGANVLTF | TRBV12-3/TRBV12-4 | - | TRBJ2-6
CASSPRLAGGSYNEQFF | TRBV9 | TRBD2 | TRBJ2-1